Listed here are 31 T cell receptor beta chains from one sample, sequenced in a study of somatic mutations in cytotoxic T cells in rheumatoid arthritis. Some clones are missing from TCRdb's copy, which holds only in-frame ones; the method was immunoSEQ multiplex PCR. This table has some 16,000 clones, roughly 78% appearing once. Sequenced: CD8+ T cells sorted from blood. The receptors were gathered from a woman aged 50 to 65 with rheumatoid arthritis.

This clone was counted between two and nine times. The chain links TRBV13 to TRBJ2-7; perhaps TRBD2 as D (6 bases). The V and J ends lost 8 bases and 5 bases respectively, with 22 bases between them. The CDR3 consists of 15 residues. The germline V gene has CDR1 PRHDT and CDR2 FYEKMQ (reference sequence). CDR3 residues: CASGITGDWSDEQYF. CDR3 nucleotides: TGTGCCAGCGGGATCACTGGGGACTGGAGTGACGAGCAGTACTTC.

The V gene is TRBV27, the J gene TRBJ1-2; possibly TRBD1 for D (6 bases). The germline gives CDR1 MNHEY, CDR2 SMNVEV (reference sequence). The CDR3 contains 13 residues. Trimming shortened V by 3 bases and J by 6 bases, and 11 bases separated the two germline ends. The CDR3 loop is CASSFGGRDGYTF. The CDR3, as DNA: TGTGCCAGCAGTTTCGGGGGGCGAGATGGCTACACCTTC.

The V call is TRBV15, the J call TRBJ2-3, with 10 bases fitting TRBD2. Germline V gives CDR1 LNHNV, CDR2 YYDKDF (reference sequence). V shed 3 bases, J shed 2 bases, and the junction held 5 bases outside the gene matches. This CDR3 is built from 16 residues. This CDR3 reads CATSRVSGRATDTQYF. CDR3 coding DNA: TGTGCCACCAGCAGGGTAAGCGGGAGGGCCACAGATACGCAGTATTTT.

This chain joins TRBV4-3 and TRBJ1-4, with D possibly being TRBD1 (5 bases). The CDR3 has 17 residues. Germline CDR1 LGHNA, CDR2 YSLEER. Trimming took 0 bases from V and 5 from J, leaving 16 bases between them. The CDR3 DNA reads TGCGCCAGCAGCCAAGATCGGTCTCGGGGCGAGAATGAAAAACTGTTTTTT. It specifies CASSQDRSRGENEKLFF.

This clone was seen a handful of times. The chain couples TRBV2 to TRBJ2-7; D remains unclear. Germline V gives CDR1 SNHLY, CDR2 FYNNEI. This CDR3 is 12 amino acids long. The V and J ends lost 3 bases and 4 bases respectively, with 7 bases between them. The CDR3 coding sequence is TGTGCCAGCAGTGACGGTGGTTACGAGCAGTACTTC. It specifies CASSDGGYEQYF.

V gene TRBV18 combines with J gene TRBJ1-1; D is perhaps TRBD1 (5 bases). V dropped 3 bases and J dropped 8 bases, with 16 bases sitting between them. CDR1 and CDR2 from the germline V gene are KGHSH and LQKENI. The CDR3 has 14 residues. The CDR3 spells CASSPPPGVGEAFF. The CDR3 coding sequence is TGTGCCAGCTCACCCCCTCCGGGGGTGGGCGAAGCTTTCTTT.

The V call is TRBV28, the J call TRBJ2-3; D may match TRBD1 or TRBD2 (5 bases each). The CDR3 is 15 amino acids. The V gene lost 11 bases and the J gene lost 2 bases, with 20 bases spanning the gap. Germline CDR1 and CDR2: MDHEN and SYDVKM. The CDR3 region has the DNA TGTGCCTGCCGACTCGGGGCACCCGCCACAGATACGCAGTATTTT. Amino acids: CACRLGAPATDTQYF. The full variable domain, completed using reference TRBV28 and TRBJ2-3, is DVKVTQSSRYLVKRTGEKVFLECVQDMDHENMFWYRQDPGLGLRLIYFSYDVKMKEKGDIPEGYSVSREKKERFSLILESASTNQTSMYLCACRLGAPATDTQYFGPGTRLTVL.

CDR3 region: CASSLWRGREKLFF. The CDR3 DNA sequence: TGTGCCAGCAGTTTATGGCGGGGCCGGGAAAAACTGTTTTTT. V is TRBV27 and J is TRBJ1-4; possibly TRBD1 for D (5 bases). The CDR3 runs 14 residues. The V end was cut by 1 base, the J end by 8 bases, with 11 bases between. Germline lookup yields CDR1 MNHEY and CDR2 SMNVEV (reference sequence).

This clone was recorded only once. This chain connects TRBV30 to TRBJ2-3, with D uncertain. CDR1 is GTSNPN and CDR2 is SVGIG in the germline V gene (reference sequence). V lost 1 base and J lost 4, with 6 bases in between. The CDR3 loop spans 12 amino acids. CDR3 nucleotides: TGTGCCTGGAGTGGAGGCGCAGATACGCAGTATTTT. It translates to CAWSGGADTQYF.

This chain connects TRBV12-5 to TRBJ2-1; 11 nucleotides agree with TRBD1. CDR1 is LGHNT, CDR2 FRNRAP, per germline. This CDR3 comprises 18 residues. J was trimmed by 3 bases and V by 6 bases; bases with no gene match: 13. DNA for the CDR3: TGTGCTAGTGGCTTTGCCGTCTCGGACAGGGGGCTCTACAATGAGCAGTTCTTC. Its protein is CASGFAVSDRGLYNEQFF.

The V call is TRBV7-9, the J call TRBJ2-1; 10 nucleotides match TRBD2. The V segment lost 1 base and the J segment 8 bases; nucleotides outside the gene matches: 5. The CDR3 is 15 amino acids. The germline gives CDR1 SEHNR, CDR2 FQNEAQ (reference sequence). In DNA, the CDR3 is TGTGCCAGCAGCTTAGGGCTAGCGGGAGTCGATGAGCAGTTCTTC. Translating gives CASSLGLAGVDEQFF.

The V call is TRBV13, the J call TRBJ1-2; D is undetermined. V shed 4 bases and J shed 4 bases, with 16 bases lying between them. This CDR3 has 15 amino acids. Germline CDR1 reads PRHDT; CDR2 reads FYEKMQ (reference sequence). CDR3 in DNA: TGTGCCAGCAGCTCGGGTATTCCCGTGGGCTATGGCTACACCTTC. It codes for CASSSGIPVGYGYTF.

The gene calls are TRBV11-2 and TRBJ2-1; 12 bases are shared with TRBD1. The J segment lost 5 bases and the V segment lost 1 base, leaving 0 bases of the junction unmatched. Germline lookup yields CDR1 SGHAT and CDR2 FQNNGV. The CDR3 contains 15 residues. For the CDR3, the DNA is TGTGCCAGCAGCTTAGGGGACAGGGGGCACAATGAGCAGTTCTTC. It translates to CASSLGDRGHNEQFF.

The chain couples TRBV2 to TRBJ2-4; a possible D gene is TRBD1 (6 bases). Germline V gives CDR1 SNHLY, CDR2 FYNNEI. The CDR3 is made up of 14 amino acids. Trimming removed 4 bases from V and 4 bases from J, with 11 bases in between. Here the CDR3 DNA reads TGTGCCAGCAGTGTGGGGGCCGGGAAAAACATTCAGTACTTC. Its translation: CASSVGAGKNIQYF. Supplemented by reference TRBV2 and TRBJ2-4, the full variable domain reads EPEVTQTPSHQVTQMGQEVILRCVPISNHLYFYWYRQILGQKVEFLVSFYNNEISEKSEIFDDQFSVERPDGSNFTLKIRSTKLEDSAMYFCASSVGAGKNIQYFGAGTRLSVL.

The chain employs TRBV5-4 and TRBJ2-3; 9 nucleotides align to TRBD2. The length of the CDR3 is 13 residues. V gave up 5 bases and J gave up 5 bases; unmatched junction bases: 3. The germline CDR1 and CDR2 sequences are SGHNT and YYREEE (reference sequence). CDR3 coding DNA: TGTGCCAGCAGACAGACTAGCGGAGATACGCAGTATTTT. This gives the protein CASRQTSGDTQYF.

The chain combines TRBV11-2 with TRBJ2-3, with 9 bases aligning to TRBD2. V lost 0 bases and J lost 3; bases outside the gene matches: 1. Germline lookup yields CDR1 SGHAT and CDR2 FQNNGV. This CDR3 is built from 15 residues. The CDR3 here is CASSLDSGGTDTQYF. DNA for the CDR3: TGTGCCAGCAGCTTAGATAGCGGGGGTACAGATACGCAGTATTTT. The full variable domain, in which reference TRBV11-2 and TRBJ2-3 provide the parts outside the CDR3, is EAGVAQSPRYKIIEKRQSVAFWCNPISGHATLYWYQQILGQGPKLLIQFQNNGVVDDSQLPKDRFSAERLKGVDSTLKIQPAKLEDSAVYLCASSLDSGGTDTQYFGPGTRLTVL.

This clone turned up a few times. This rearrangement joins TRBV6-6 to TRBJ2-3; 8 nucleotides align to TRBD2. Germline assignment: CDR1 MNHNY and CDR2 SVGAGI (reference sequence). The J segment lost 4 bases and the V segment lost 4 bases, leaving 7 bases of the junction unmatched. The CDR3 is 15 amino acids. CDR3 bases: TGTGCCAGCAGTTTTGCGGGGGGAGGGGCAGATACGCAGTATTTT. Its protein is CASSFAGGGADTQYF.

The chain links TRBV7-3 to TRBJ2-7; D gene uncertain. V was pared by 3 bases and J by 0 bases, with 9 bases between. Germline CDR1 is SGHTA and CDR2 is FQGTGA. The CDR3 runs to 14 residues. The CDR3 bases are TGTGCCAGCAGCTTTGAGCTCCCCTCCTACGAGCAGTACTTC. Translated: CASSFELPSYEQYF.

This clone came up once. The chain is built from TRBV5-4 and TRBJ2-7; TRBD2 matches at 7 bases. Germline CDR1 and CDR2: SGHNT and YYREEE (reference sequence). The CDR3 runs to 14 residues. The ends lost 2 bases at V and 0 bases at J; junction bases unmatched: 2. CDR3 amino acids: CASSFQRDSYEQYF. The CDR3 nucleotides read TGTGCCAGCAGCTTCCAGCGGGACTCCTACGAGCAGTACTTC. Looking up the rest from reference TRBV5-4 and TRBJ2-7 gives the full variable domain: ETGVTQSPTHLIKTRGQQVTLRCSSQSGHNTVSWYQQALGQGPQFIFQYYREEENGRGNFPPRFSGLQFPNYSSELNVNALELDDSALYLCASSFQRDSYEQYFGPGTRLTVT.

The rearrangement links TRBV10-3 to TRBJ2-5, with a possible D match to TRBD1 (5 bases). This CDR3 contains 12 residues. Germline V lookup: CDR1 ENHRY, CDR2 SYGVKD. With 10 bases removed from V and 3 bases from J, the gap between germline ends came to 12 bases. The CDR3 nucleotides are TGTGCCACAGGGTTTACCAAAGAGACCCAGTACTTC. Its protein product is CATGFTKETQYF.

The chain employs TRBV4-1 and TRBJ2-1; tentatively, D is TRBD1 or TRBD2 (5 bases each). The V gene lost 0 bases and the J gene lost 0 bases, with 12 bases spanning the gap. The CDR3 sequence is 17 residues long. The germline CDR1 and CDR2 sequences are MGHRA and YSYEKL. CDR3 bases: TGCGCCAGCAGCCAAGAGGGACCGCTGAGCTCCTACAATGAGCAGTTCTTC. Translated: CASSQEGPLSSYNEQFF.

The chain has TRBV2 and TRBJ2-3, with a possible D match to TRBD2 (5 bases). CDR1 SNHLY and CDR2 FYNNEI come from the germline V gene. V dropped 4 bases and J dropped 1 base, with 12 bases sitting between them. The CDR3 consists of 15 residues. CDR3 sequence reads: CASSGGDGGTDTQYF. The CDR3 nucleotides are TGTGCCAGCAGTGGCGGCGACGGGGGCACAGATACGCAGTATTTT.

V usage is TRBV19 and J usage is TRBJ1-2; D is uncertain. The CDR3 is 15 amino acids. CDR1 is LNHDA and CDR2 is SQIVND in the germline V gene (reference sequence). Trimming stripped 3 bases from V and 2 bases from J, with 13 bases between. The CDR3 nucleotides are TGTGCCAGTAGTATGACCGGTGGGTACAACTATGGCTACACCTTC. It yields the protein CASSMTGGYNYGYTF.

The chain combines TRBV7-9 with TRBJ1-2; D gene uncertain. The CDR3 covers 13 residues. Germline V gene data show CDR1 as SEHNR and CDR2 as FQNEAQ (reference sequence). Deletions cut 5 bases from V and 6 bases from J, with 13 bases between. CDR3 loop: CASSRVAADGYTF. The CDR3 coding sequence is TGTGCCAGCAGCCGGGTTGCGGCTGATGGCTACACCTTC. The variable domain in full, with the rest retrieved from reference TRBV7-9 and TRBJ1-2, is DTGVSQNPRHKITKRGQNVTFRCDPISEHNRLYWYRQTLGQGPEFLTYFQNEAQLEKSRLLSDRFSAERPKGSFSTLEIQRTEQGDSAMYLCASSRVAADGYTFGSGTRLTVV.

V is TRBV6-5 and J is TRBJ2-7; TRBD1 might be the D (6 bases). V shed 1 base and J shed 4 bases, with 8 bases lying between them. Germline V gene lookup returns CDR1 MNHEY and CDR2 SVGAGI. This CDR3 contains 13 residues. The CDR3 reads CASSYFTGYEQYF. The CDR3 coding sequence is TGTGCCAGCAGTTACTTCACAGGGTACGAGCAGTACTTC.

J is TRBJ2-1 and V is TRBV2; TRBD2 might be the D (6 bases). Between the trimmed V and J ends, which lost 1 base and 2 bases, there was a span of 9 bases. CDR3 size: 15 residues. CDR1 and CDR2 (germline): SNHLY, FYNNEI. CDR3 DNA: TGTGCCAGCAGTGAAGGGGCGGGACCCTACAATGAGCAGTTCTTC. This encodes CASSEGAGPYNEQFF.

V usage is TRBV7-9 and J usage is TRBJ1-1; D call uncertain. CDR1 SEHNR and CDR2 FQNEAQ come from the germline V gene (reference sequence). Trimming took off 0 bases at V and 4 bases at J, with 18 bases between the two ends. The CDR3 has 17 amino acids. The CDR3 sequence is CASSLATSIWEATEAFF. The CDR3 nucleotides are TGTGCCAGCAGCTTAGCGACCTCGATTTGGGAAGCCACTGAAGCTTTCTTT.

V and J are TRBV5-1 and TRBJ2-7; 8 bases agree with TRBD2. Germline V CDR1 and CDR2: SGHRS, YFSETQ. V dropped 0 bases and J dropped 7; count of bases not matched to a gene: 6. This CDR3 is 14 amino acids long. CDR3 sequence (DNA): TGCGCCAGCAGCTTGGAGGTAGGGACTAGGGAGCAGTACTTC. Protein sequence: CASSLEVGTREQYF.

This clone showed up just a few times. In the same sample, other DNA sequences code for this CDR3. This chain connects TRBV19 to TRBJ1-1; D is unclear. The CDR3 sequence is 13 residues long. Trimming took 2 bases from V and 0 from J, leaving 4 bases between them. Germline assignment: CDR1 LNHDA and CDR2 SQIVND (reference sequence). The CDR3, as DNA: TGTGCCAGTAGTATATCGGTGAACACTGAAGCTTTCTTT. Translated: CASSISVNTEAFF.

This chain links TRBV27 with TRBJ2-7; D is unclear. The V end was cut by 4 bases, the J end by 4 bases, with 5 bases between. The germline CDR1 and CDR2 sequences are MNHEY and SMNVEV (reference sequence). This CDR3 has 11 residues. CDR3 sequence: CASSSGYEQYF. For the CDR3, the DNA is TGTGCCAGCAGTTCGGGTTACGAGCAGTACTTC.

The chain joins TRBV6-6 to TRBJ1-1, with D unclear. The CDR3 covers 13 residues. V dropped 10 bases and J dropped 2 bases, with 14 bases sitting between them. The V gene's germline CDR1 is MNHNY and CDR2 SVGAGI (reference sequence). Here the CDR3 reads CATRPLGNTEAFF. The CDR3 DNA reads as TGTGCCACTCGCCCACTAGGAAACACTGAAGCTTTCTTT.